The next 6 T cell receptor beta chains were all read from a single sample in a study of cytomegalovirus exposure and HLA in healthy donors. PCR involved 60 Vbeta and 13 Jbeta primers. The repertoire was sequenced with immunoSEQ multiplex PCR; TCRdb's copy has only in-frame clones and lacks some. The repertoire holds roughly 100,000 clones, with approximately 77% as singletons. Sequencing used PBMCs. The receptors originated from a male donor in good health and CMV-seropositive.

The chain links TRBV12-5 to TRBJ1-1, with TRBD1 matching 7 bases. The CDR3 is made up of 14 amino acids. Germline CDR1 reads LGHNT; CDR2 reads FRNRAP. V was clipped by 7 bases and J by 6 bases; unmatched bases: 11. CDR3 in DNA: TGTGCTAGTGCCCCGACAGGGAGGCGCCCTGAAGCTTTCTTT. Protein: CASAPTGRRPEAFF.

This clone was seen a handful of times. J is TRBJ1-5 and V is TRBV4-3; perhaps TRBD1 as D (5 bases). The V gene's germline CDR1 is LGHNA and CDR2 YSLEER. The CDR3 contains 16 residues. The ends were cut back, 2 bases at V and 4 bases at J, with 15 bases in the middle. Here the CDR3 DNA reads TGCGCCAGCAGCCAAACCATCACCAAGGGGAATCAGCCCCAGCATTTT. This encodes CASSQTITKGNQPQHF.

The chain combines TRBV19 with TRBJ2-3; D might be TRBD1 (6 bases). V lost 3 bases to trimming and J lost 0 bases, with 13 bases between them. The CDR3 runs to 16 residues. CDR1 and CDR2 (germline): LNHDA, SQIVND (reference sequence). CDR3 in amino acids: CASSMRWQGSTDTQYF. CDR3 nucleotides: TGTGCCAGTAGTATGAGGTGGCAGGGGAGCACAGATACGCAGTATTTT.

This clone was detected only a few times. The genes are TRBV4-2 and TRBJ2-7; 9 bases map to TRBD1. V lost 4 bases and J lost 1; bases outside the gene matches: 8. The CDR3 has 16 residues. Germline CDR1 LGHNA, CDR2 YNFKEQ. CDR3 loop: CASSPRRGTGSYEQYF. As DNA, the CDR3 is TGTGCCAGCAGCCCAAGGAGGGGGACAGGGTCCTACGAGCAGTACTTC.

The chain carries TRBV19 and TRBJ2-2; no definite D call. This CDR3 comprises 12 residues. The germline CDR1 and CDR2 sequences are LNHDA and SQIVND (reference sequence). V gave up 7 bases and J gave up 6 bases, with 9 bases separating them. CDR3 coding DNA: TGTGCCAGTACCCCCTCAGCCGGGGAGCTGTTTTTT. Translating gives CASTPSAGELFF.

The chain carries TRBV7-2 and TRBJ2-5, with TRBD1 identical over 7 bases. The DNA matches TRBJ2-7 better at its end, which makes the J call doubtful. CDR1 is SGHTA, CDR2 FQGNSA, per germline. CDR3 size: 14 residues. This CDR3 reads CASSALDRRAEQYF. CDR3 nucleotides: TGTGCCAGCAGCGCCCTGGACAGGCGCGCCGAGCAGTACTTC.